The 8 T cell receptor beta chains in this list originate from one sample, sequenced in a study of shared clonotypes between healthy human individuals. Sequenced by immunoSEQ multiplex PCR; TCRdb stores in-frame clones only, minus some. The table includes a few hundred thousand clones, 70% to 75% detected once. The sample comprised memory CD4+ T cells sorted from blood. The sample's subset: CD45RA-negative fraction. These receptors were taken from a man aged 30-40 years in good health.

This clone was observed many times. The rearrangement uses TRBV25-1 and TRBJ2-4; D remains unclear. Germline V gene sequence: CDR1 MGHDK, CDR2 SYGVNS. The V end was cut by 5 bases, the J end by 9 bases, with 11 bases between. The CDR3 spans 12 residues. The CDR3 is CASSLRLGIQYF. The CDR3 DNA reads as TGTGCCAGCAGTCTTCGGTTAGGCATTCAGTACTTC.

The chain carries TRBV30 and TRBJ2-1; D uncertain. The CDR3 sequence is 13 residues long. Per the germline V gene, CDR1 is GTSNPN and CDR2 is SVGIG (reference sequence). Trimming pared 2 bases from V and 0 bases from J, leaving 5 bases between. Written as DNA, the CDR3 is TGTGCCTGGAGTTTGGGCTCCTACAATGAGCAGTTCTTC. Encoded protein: CAWSLGSYNEQFF. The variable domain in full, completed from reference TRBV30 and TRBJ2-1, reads SQTIHQWPATLVQPVGSPLSLECTVEGTSNPNLYWYRQAAGRGLQLLFYSVGIGQISSEVPQNLSASRPQDRQFILSSKKLLLSDSGFYLCAWSLGSYNEQFFGPGTRLTVL.

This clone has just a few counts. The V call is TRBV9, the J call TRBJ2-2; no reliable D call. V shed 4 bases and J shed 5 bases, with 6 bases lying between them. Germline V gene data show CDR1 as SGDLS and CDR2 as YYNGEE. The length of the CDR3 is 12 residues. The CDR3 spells CASSLSTGELFF. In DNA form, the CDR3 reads TGTGCCAGCAGCCTTTCTACCGGGGAGCTGTTTTTT.

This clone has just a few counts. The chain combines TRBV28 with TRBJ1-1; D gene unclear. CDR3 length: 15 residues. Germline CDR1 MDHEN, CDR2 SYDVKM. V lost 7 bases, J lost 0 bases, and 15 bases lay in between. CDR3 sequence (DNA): TGTGCCAGCACCCAGACGGTAGGAATGAACACTGAAGCTTTCTTT. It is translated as CASTQTVGMNTEAFF. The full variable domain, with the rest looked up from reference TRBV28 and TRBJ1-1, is DVKVTQSSRYLVKRTGEKVFLECVQDMDHENMFWYRQDPGLGLRLIYFSYDVKMKEKGDIPEGYSVSREKKERFSLILESASTNQTSMYLCASTQTVGMNTEAFFGQGTRLTVV.

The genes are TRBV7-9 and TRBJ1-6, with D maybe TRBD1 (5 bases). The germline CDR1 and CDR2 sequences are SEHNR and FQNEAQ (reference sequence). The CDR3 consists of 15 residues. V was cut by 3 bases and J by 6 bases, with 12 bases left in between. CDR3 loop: CASSFTGARNSPLHF. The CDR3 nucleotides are TGTGCCAGCAGCTTCACCGGGGCCCGTAATTCACCCCTCCACTTT.

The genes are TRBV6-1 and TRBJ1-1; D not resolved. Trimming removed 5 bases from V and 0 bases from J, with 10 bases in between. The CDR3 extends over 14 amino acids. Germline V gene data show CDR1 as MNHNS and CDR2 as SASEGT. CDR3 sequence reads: CASSKLALNTEAFF. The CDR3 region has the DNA TGTGCCAGCAGTAAACTTGCCTTGAACACTGAAGCTTTCTTT.

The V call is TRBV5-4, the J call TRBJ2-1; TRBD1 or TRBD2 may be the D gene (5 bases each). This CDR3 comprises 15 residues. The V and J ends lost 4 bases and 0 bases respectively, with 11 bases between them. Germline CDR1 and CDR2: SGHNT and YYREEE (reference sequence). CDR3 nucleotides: TGTGCCAGCAGCCGGGACGGTGCCTCCTACAATGAGCAGTTCTTC. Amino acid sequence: CASSRDGASYNEQFF.

The CDR3 loop is CASSRSGKAYEQYF. CDR3 DNA sequence: TGCGCCAGCTCTAGGTCGGGGAAAGCCTACGAGCAGTACTTC. The rearrangement uses TRBV10-2 and TRBJ2-7; possibly TRBD2 for D (5 bases). There are 14 residues in the CDR3. Germline V gives CDR1 WSHSY, CDR2 SAAADI. Trimming removed 8 bases from V and 2 bases from J, with 16 bases in between.